This TCR beta chain was captured by sequencing in a study of early T cells in non-severe SARS-CoV-2 infection. Background on the study: The input, bulk RNA from unsorted whole blood, was sequenced, and chains were unpaired.

The CDR3 is 12 residues long. Trimming cost V 3 bases and J 9 bases, with 9 bases left between them. Germline values: CDR1 SGHVS, CDR2 FQNEAQ. General study points: VDJdb-based annotation leaned toward anti-spike CD8 responses and missed private and CD4 specificities.

Unique molecular identifiers tagged individual cDNA molecules. TCRdb re-analysed the 5' RACE reads in MiXCR, keeping a single row per CDR3 protein. In the table there are roughly 100,000 distinct CDR3 sequences, over 10% of which are singletons. Concerning this clonotype: The antigen remains unidentified.

The clonotype comes from an adult who was a healthcare worker with PCR-confirmed SARS-CoV-2 infection or an uninfected control (not recorded which). The sequenced material came from whole blood. This chain links TRBV7-8 with TRBJ2-1; D perhaps matches TRBD2 (5 bases). CDR3 in amino acids: CASSLRVPEQFF. For the CDR3, the DNA is TGTGCCAGCAGCTTGCGGGTCCCTGAGCAGTTCTTC.